What follows are 8 T cell receptor beta chains derived from one specimen sequenced in a study of T cells in localized non-small cell lung cancer. Profiled with immunoSEQ multiplex PCR; TCRdb holds only in-frame clones, not every one. The repertoire holds roughly 90,000 clones, under 95% seen once, with about 4% in the top ten. The specimen was PBMCs, collected before any cancer treatment. The receptors were gathered from a woman aged 35 to 70 with stage II squamous cell lung carcinoma.

The chain is built from TRBV19 and TRBJ1-5, with TRBD1 as a possible D gene (6 bases). Germline CDR1 reads LNHDA; CDR2 reads SQIVND (reference sequence). Trimming shortened V by 7 bases and J by 1 base, and 17 bases separated the two germline ends. CDR3 length equals 16 residues. As DNA, the CDR3 is TGTGCCAGTAACCCTCTCGGGACACCAAGCAATCAGCCCCAGCATTTT. This codes for CASNPLGTPSNQPQHF. The variable domain in full, with the rest retrieved from reference TRBV19 and TRBJ1-5, is DGGITQSPKYLFRKEGQNVTLSCEQNLNHDAMYWYRQDPGQGLRLIYYSQIVNDFQKGDIAEGYSVSREKKESFPLTVTSAQKNPTAFYLCASNPLGTPSNQPQHFGDGTRLSIL.

The chain carries TRBV18 and TRBJ1-1, with 7 positions matching TRBD1. V was clipped by 1 base and J by 6 bases; unmatched bases: 5. Germline CDR1 KGHSH, CDR2 LQKENI. The CDR3 totals 14 residues. In nucleotides, the CDR3 is TGTGCCAGCTCACCACGACAGGGAAGCCCTGAAGCTTTCTTT. Protein sequence: CASSPRQGSPEAFF.

V gene TRBV5-8 combines with J gene TRBJ2-7; TRBD1 matches 7 bases. The V gene end was trimmed by 3 bases and the J gene end by 4 bases; junction bases not matched to a gene: 13. This CDR3 comprises 16 residues. CDR1 and CDR2 (germline): SGHTS, YDEGEE. CDR3 sequence reads: CASSSGQLISFYEQYF. The CDR3 DNA sequence: TGTGCCAGCAGCTCGGGACAGCTAATTTCCTTTTACGAGCAGTACTTC. The whole variable domain, remainder taken from reference TRBV5-8 and TRBJ2-7, is EAGVTQSPTHLIKTRGQQATLRCSPISGHTSVYWYQQALGLGLQFLLWYDEGEERNRGNFPPRFSGRQFPNYSSELNVNALELEDSALYLCASSSGQLISFYEQYFGPGTRLTVT.

The chain is built from TRBV7-6 and TRBJ2-7; 8 bases align to TRBD1. Unmatched junction bases numbered 2, after V lost 8 bases and J lost 5 bases. The CDR3 has 11 residues. In germline, CDR1 is SGHVS, CDR2 FNYEAQ. CDR3 sequence (DNA): TGTGCCAGCGGGACAGGTGACGAGCAGTACTTC. This gives the protein CASGTGDEQYF.

The CDR3 protein is CASSARPSGGTEAFF. The CDR3 region has the DNA TGTGCCAGCAGCGCCCGACCTTCGGGAGGCACTGAAGCTTTCTTT. The V and J genes are TRBV2 and TRBJ1-1; unclear D gene. This CDR3 region has 15 residues. Deletions cut 6 bases from V and 4 bases from J, with 18 bases between. The germline V gene has CDR1 SNHLY and CDR2 FYNNEI. Full variable domain (rest looked up from reference TRBV2 and TRBJ1-1): EPEVTQTPSHQVTQMGQEVILRCVPISNHLYFYWYRQILGQKVEFLVSFYNNEISEKSEIFDDQFSVERPDGSNFTLKIRSTKLEDSAMYFCASSARPSGGTEAFFGQGTRLTVV.

The CDR3 region is CASSPGGDKETQYF. The CDR3 nucleotides are TGTGCCAGCAGCCCCGGGGGAGACAAAGAGACCCAGTACTTC. The V call is TRBV5-4, the J call TRBJ2-5, with a tentative D call TRBD2 (6 bases). CDR1 is SGHNT, CDR2 YYREEE, per germline (reference sequence). The CDR3 runs 14 residues. Trimming left V 4 bases short and J 3 bases short, with 13 bases between.

The gene calls are TRBV7-6 and TRBJ1-2; TRBD1 matches 9 bases. CDR3 length: 13 residues. After removal of 4 bases from V and 8 bases from J, the junction contained 5 bases not matched to a gene. CDR1 SGHVS and CDR2 FNYEAQ come from the germline V gene. CDR3 loop: CASSSTGGGGYTF. CDR3 DNA: TGTGCCAGCAGCTCGACAGGGGGAGGGGGCTACACCTTC. Full variable domain (missing parts from reference TRBV7-6 and TRBJ1-2): GAGVSQSPRYKVTKRGQDVALRCDPISGHVSLYWYRQALGQGPEFLTYFNYEAQQDKSGLPNDRFSAERPEGSISTLTIQRTEQRDSAMYRCASSSTGGGGYTFGSGTRLTVV.

The chain recombines TRBV5-8 with TRBJ1-2; D unclear. The CDR3 covers 14 residues. Trimming stripped 0 bases from V and 3 bases from J, with 9 bases between. The germline CDR1 and CDR2 sequences are SGHTS and YDEGEE. CDR3 sequence: CASSLVNLHYGYTF. The CDR3 nucleotides read TGTGCCAGCAGCTTGGTGAATTTACACTATGGCTACACCTTC.